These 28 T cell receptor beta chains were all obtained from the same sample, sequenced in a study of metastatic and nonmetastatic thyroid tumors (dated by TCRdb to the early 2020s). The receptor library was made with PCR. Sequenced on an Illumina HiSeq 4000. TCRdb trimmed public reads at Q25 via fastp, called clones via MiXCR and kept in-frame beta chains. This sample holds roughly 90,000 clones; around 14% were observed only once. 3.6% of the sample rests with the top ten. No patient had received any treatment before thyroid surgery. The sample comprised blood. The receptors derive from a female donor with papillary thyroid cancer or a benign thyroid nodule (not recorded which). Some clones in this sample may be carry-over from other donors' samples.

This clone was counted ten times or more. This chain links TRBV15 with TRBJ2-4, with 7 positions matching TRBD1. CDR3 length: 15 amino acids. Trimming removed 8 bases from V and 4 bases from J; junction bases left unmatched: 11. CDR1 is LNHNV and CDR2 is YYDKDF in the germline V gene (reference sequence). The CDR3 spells CATSSTGTDKNIQYF. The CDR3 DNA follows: TGTGCCACCTCAAGCACCGGGACAGATAAAAACATTCAGTACTTC.

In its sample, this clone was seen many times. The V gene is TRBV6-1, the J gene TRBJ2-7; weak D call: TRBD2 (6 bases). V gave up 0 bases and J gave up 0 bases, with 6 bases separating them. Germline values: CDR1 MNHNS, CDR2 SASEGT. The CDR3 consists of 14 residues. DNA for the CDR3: TGTGCCAGCAGTGAAGCGGGGGGCTCCTACGAGCAGTACTTC. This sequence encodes CASSEAGGSYEQYF.

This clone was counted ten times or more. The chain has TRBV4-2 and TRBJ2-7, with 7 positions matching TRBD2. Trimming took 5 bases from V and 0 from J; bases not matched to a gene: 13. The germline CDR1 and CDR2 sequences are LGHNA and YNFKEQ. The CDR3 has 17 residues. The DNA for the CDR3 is TGTGCCAGCAGCGCGACCCCAAGAGGCGGGGGCTCCTACGAGCAGTACTTC. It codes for CASSATPRGGGSYEQYF.

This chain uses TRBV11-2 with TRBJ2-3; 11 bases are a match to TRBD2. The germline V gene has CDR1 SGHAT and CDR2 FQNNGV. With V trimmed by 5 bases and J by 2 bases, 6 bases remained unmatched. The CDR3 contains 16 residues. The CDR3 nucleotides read TGTGCCAGCAGCCCGACGGGACTAGCGGACACAGATACGCAGTATTTT. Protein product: CASSPTGLADTDTQYF. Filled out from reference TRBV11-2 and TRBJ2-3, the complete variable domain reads EAGVAQSPRYKIIEKRQSVAFWCNPISGHATLYWYQQILGQGPKLLIQFQNNGVVDDSQLPKDRFSAERLKGVDSTLKIQPAKLEDSAVYLCASSPTGLADTDTQYFGPGTRLTVL.

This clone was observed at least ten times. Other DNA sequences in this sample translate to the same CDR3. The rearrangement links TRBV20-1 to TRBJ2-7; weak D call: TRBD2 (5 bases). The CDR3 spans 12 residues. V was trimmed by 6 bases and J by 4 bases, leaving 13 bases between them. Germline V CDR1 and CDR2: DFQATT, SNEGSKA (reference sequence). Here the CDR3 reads CSAGPGLYEQYF. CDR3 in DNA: TGCAGTGCGGGCCCGGGGTTATACGAGCAGTACTTC.

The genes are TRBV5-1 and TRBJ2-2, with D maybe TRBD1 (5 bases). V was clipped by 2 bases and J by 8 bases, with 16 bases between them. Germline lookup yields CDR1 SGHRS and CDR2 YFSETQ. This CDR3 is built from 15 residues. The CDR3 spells CASSLGHLGSGELFF. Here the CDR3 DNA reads TGCGCCAGCAGCTTAGGACATCTGGGGTCAGGGGAGCTGTTTTTT.

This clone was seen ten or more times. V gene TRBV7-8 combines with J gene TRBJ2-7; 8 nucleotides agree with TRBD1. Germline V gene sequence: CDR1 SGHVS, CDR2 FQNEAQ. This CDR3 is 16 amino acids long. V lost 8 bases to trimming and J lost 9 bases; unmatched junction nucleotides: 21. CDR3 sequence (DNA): TGTGCCAGCTCCATGGACAGGGTGTTATTCACCTCCGCGCAGTACTTC. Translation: CASSMDRVLFTSAQYF.

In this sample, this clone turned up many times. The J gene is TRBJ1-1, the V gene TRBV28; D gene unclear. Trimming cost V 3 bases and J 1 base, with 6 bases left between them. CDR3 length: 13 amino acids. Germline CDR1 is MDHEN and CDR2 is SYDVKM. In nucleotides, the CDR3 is TGTGCCAGCAGTTTCCCGTCGAACACTGAAGCTTTCTTT. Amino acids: CASSFPSNTEAFF.

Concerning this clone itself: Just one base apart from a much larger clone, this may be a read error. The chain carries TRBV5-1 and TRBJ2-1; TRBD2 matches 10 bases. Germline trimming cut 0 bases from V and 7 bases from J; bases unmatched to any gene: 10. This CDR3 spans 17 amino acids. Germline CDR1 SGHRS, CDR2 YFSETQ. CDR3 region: CASSLGLAGVPENEQFF. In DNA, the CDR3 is TGCGCCAGCAGCTTGGGGCTAGCGGGGGTGCCCGAGAATGAGCAGTTCTTC.

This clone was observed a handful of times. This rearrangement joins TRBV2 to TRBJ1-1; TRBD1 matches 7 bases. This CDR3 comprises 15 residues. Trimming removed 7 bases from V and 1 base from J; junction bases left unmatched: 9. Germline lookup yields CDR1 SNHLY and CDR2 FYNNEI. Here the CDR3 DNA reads TGTGCCAGCAAACGGACAGGATACTCGAACACTGAAGCTTTCTTT. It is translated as CASKRTGYSNTEAFF.

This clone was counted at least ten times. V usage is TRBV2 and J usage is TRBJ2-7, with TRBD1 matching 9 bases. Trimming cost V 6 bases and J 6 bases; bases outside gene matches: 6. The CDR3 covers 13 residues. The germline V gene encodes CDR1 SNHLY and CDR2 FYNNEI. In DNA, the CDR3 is TGTGCCAGCAGGGGACAGGGAAACCCCGAGCAGTACTTC. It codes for CASRGQGNPEQYF.

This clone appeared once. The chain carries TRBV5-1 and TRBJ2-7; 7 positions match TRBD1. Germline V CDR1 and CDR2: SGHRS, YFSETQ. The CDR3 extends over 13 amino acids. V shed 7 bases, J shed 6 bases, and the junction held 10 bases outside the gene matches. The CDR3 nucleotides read TGCGCCAGCGGCGGACAGGTCGTCGGCGAGCAGTACTTC. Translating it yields CASGGQVVGEQYF.

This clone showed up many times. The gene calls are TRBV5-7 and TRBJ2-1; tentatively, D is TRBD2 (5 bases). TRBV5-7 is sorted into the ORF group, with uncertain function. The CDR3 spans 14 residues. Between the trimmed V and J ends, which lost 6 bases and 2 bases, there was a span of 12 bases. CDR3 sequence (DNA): TGTGCCAGCAAAGGAGGCGCGACCTACAATGAGCAGTTCTTC. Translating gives CASKGGATYNEQFF.

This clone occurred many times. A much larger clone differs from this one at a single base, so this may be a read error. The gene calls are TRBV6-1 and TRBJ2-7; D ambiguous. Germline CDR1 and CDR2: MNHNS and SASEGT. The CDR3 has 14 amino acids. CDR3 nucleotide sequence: TGTGCCAGCAGTGAAGGGTCTGGTTCCTACAAGCAGTACTTC. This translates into CASSEGSGSYKQYF.

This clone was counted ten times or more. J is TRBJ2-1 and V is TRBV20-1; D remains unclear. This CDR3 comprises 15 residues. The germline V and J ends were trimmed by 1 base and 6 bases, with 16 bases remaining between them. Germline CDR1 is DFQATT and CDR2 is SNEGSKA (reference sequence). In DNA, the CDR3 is TGCAGTGCTAGAGTTGGGTACCGTGGTGGCAATGAGCAGTTCTTC. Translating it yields CSARVGYRGGNEQFF.

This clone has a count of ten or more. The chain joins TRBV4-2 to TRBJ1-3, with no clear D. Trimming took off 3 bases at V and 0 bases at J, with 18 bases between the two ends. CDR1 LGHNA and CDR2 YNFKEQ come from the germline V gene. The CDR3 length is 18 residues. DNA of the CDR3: TGTGCCAGCAGCCAGATAGGGTCCGACCTCTCCTCTGGAAACACCATATATTTT. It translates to CASSQIGSDLSSGNTIYF.

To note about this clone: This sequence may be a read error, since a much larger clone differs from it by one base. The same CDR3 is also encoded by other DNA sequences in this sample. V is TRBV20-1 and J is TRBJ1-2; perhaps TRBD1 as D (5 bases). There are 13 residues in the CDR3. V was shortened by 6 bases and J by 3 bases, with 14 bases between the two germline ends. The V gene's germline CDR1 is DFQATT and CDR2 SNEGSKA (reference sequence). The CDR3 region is CSAPDRAYYGYTF. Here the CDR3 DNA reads TGCAGTGCGCCCGACAGAGCCTACTATGGCTACACCTTC.

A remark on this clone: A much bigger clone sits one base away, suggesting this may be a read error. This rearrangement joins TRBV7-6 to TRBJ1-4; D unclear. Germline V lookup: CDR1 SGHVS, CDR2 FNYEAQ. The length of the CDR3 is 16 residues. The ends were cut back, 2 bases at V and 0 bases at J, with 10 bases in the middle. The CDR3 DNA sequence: TGTGCCAGCAGCTTACCGTTGGCCTCAACTAATGAAAAACTGTTTTTT. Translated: CASSLPLASTNEKLFF. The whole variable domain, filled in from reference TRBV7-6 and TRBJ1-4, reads GAGVSQSPRYKVTKRGQDVALRCDPISGHVSLYWYRQALGQGPEFLTYFNYEAQQDKSGLPNDRFSAERPEGSISTLTIQRTEQRDSAMYRCASSLPLASTNEKLFFGSGTQLSVL.

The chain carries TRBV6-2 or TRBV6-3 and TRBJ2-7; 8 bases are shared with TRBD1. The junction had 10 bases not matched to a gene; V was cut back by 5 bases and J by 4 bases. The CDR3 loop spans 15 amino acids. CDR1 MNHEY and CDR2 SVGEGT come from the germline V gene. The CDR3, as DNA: TGTGCCAGCAGTCCAACGATTACAGGGGGATACGAGCAGTACGTC. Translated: CASSPTITGGYEQYV.

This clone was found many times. CDR3 sequence (DNA): TGTGCCAGCAGCGTTTCCGGGGCTCACTATGGCTACACCTTC. Residues: CASSVSGAHYGYTF. The chain combines TRBV9 with TRBJ1-2, with a possible D match to TRBD1 (5 bases). Germline lookup yields CDR1 SGDLS and CDR2 YYNGEE. Between the trimmed V and J ends, which lost 2 bases and 3 bases, there was a span of 11 bases. This CDR3 has 14 amino acids.

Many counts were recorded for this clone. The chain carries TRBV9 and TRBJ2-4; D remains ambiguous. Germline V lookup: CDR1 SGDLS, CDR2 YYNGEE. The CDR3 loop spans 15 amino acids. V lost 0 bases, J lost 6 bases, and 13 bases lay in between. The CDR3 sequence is CASSVDGAKANIQYF. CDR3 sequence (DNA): TGTGCCAGCAGCGTAGATGGAGCGAAGGCAAACATTCAGTACTTC. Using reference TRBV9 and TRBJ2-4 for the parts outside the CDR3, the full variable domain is DSGVTQTPKHLITATGQRVTLRCSPRSGDLSVYWYQQSLDQGLQFLIQYYNGEERAKGNILERFSAQQFPDLHSELNLSSLELGDSALYFCASSVDGAKANIQYFGAGTRLSVL.

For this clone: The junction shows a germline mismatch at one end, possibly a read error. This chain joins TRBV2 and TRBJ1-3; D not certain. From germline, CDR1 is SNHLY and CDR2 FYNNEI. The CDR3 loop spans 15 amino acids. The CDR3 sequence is CASSLHMSSVNTIYF. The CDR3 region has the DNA TGTGCCAGCAGCCTGCACATGAGCTCTGTAAACACCATATATTTT.

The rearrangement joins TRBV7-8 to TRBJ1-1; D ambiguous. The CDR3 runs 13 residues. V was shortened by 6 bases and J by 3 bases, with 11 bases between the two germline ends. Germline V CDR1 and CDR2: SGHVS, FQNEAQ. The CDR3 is CASSLDIDTEAFF. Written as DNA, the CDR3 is TGTGCCAGCAGTTTGGATATAGACACTGAAGCTTTCTTT.

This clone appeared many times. CDR3 loop: CASSPDRGRETQYF. The CDR3 coding sequence is TGTGCCAGCAGTCCGGACAGGGGCCGGGAGACCCAGTACTTC. V usage is TRBV2 and J usage is TRBJ2-5; 9 bases are a match to TRBD1. V was clipped by 5 bases and J by 5 bases; unmatched bases: 6. CDR3 length equals 14 residues. CDR1 and CDR2 (germline): SNHLY, FYNNEI.

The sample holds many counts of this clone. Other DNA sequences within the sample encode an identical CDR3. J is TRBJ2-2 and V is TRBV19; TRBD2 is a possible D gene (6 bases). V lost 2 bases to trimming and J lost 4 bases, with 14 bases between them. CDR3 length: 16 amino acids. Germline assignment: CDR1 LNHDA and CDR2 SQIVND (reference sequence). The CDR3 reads CASSILAAFRTGELFF. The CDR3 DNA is TGTGCCAGTAGTATATTAGCGGCTTTTCGCACCGGGGAGCTGTTTTTT.

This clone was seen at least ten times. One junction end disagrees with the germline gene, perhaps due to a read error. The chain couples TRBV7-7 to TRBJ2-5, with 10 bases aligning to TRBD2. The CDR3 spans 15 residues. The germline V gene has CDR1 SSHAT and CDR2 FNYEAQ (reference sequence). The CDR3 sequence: CASSLGAGGQETQYF. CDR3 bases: TGTGCTAGCAGCTTAGGAGCGGGGGGGCAGGAGACCCAGTACTTC.

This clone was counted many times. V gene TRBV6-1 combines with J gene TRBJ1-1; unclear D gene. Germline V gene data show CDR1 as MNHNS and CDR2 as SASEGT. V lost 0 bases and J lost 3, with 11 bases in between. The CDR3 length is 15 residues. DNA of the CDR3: TGTGCCAGCAGTGAAGCGGCCTTTCGGCACACTGAAGCTTTCTTT. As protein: CASSEAAFRHTEAFF.

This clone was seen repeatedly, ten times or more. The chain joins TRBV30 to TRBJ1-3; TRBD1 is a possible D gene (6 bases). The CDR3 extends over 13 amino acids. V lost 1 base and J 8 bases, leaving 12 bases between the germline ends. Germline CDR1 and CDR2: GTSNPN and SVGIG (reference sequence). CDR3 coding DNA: TGTGCCTGGAGTGAGGGGGGCGCGGACACCATATATTTT. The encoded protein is CAWSEGGADTIYF.